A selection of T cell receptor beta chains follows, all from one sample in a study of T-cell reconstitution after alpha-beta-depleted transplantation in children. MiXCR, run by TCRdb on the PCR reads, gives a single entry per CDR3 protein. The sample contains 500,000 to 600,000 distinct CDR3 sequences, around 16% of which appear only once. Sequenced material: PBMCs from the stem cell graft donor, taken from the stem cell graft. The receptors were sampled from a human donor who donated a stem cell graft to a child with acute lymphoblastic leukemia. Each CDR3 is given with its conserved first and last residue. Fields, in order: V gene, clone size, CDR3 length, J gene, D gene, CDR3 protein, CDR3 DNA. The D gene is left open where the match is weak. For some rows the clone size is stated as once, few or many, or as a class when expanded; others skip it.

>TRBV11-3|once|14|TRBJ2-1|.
CASSWASEYNEQFF
TGTGCCAGCAGTTGGGCTAGCGAATACAATGAGCAGTTCTTC
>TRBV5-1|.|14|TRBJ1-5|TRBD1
CAREDRVSNQPQHF
TGCGCCAGGGAAGACAGGGTTAGCAATCAGCCCCAGCATTTT
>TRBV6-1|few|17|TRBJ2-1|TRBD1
CASPTGGDSVDYNEQFF
TGTGCCAGCCCGACAGGGGGGGACTCCGTAGATTACAATGAGCAGTTCTTC
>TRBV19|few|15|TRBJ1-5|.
CASSPPWGGNQPQHF
TGTGCCAGTAGTCCTCCCTGGGGAGGCAATCAGCCCCAGCATTTT
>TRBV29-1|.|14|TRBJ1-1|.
CSVPRPPMHTEAFF
TGCAGCGTCCCCCGACCGCCCATGCACACTGAAGCTTTCTTT
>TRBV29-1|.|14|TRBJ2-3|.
CSVDSRTSTDTQYF
TGCAGCGTTGATTCCCGGACTAGCACAGATACGCAGTATTTT
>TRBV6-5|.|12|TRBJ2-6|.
CASGAGANVLTF
TGTGCCAGCGGCGCGGGGGCCAACGTCCTGACTTTC
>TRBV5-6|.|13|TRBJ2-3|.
CASSLAGSVTQYF
TGTGCCAGCAGCTTGGCCGGGAGCGTTACGCAGTATTTT
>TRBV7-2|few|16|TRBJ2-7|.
CASSLGTTLNRYEQYF
TGTGCCAGCAGCTTAGGGACTACCCTTAATCGGTACGAGCAGTACTTC
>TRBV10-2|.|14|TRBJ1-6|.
CASEQGRSHSPLHF
TGCGCCAGCGAACAGGGTCGGTCGCATTCACCCCTCCACTTT
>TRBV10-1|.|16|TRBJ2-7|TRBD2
CASSDSSGRGTVEQYF
TGCGCCAGCAGTGATTCCTCGGGGCGGGGGACGGTCGAGCAGTACTTC
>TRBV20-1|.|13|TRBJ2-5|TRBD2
CSARGGLAETQYF
TGCAGTGCTAGAGGGGGACTAGCTGAGACCCAGTACTTC
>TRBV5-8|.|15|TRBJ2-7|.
CASSPTGRATYEQYF
TGTGCCAGCAGCCCGACCGGACGAGCAACCTACGAGCAGTACTTC
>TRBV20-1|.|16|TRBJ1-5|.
CSASTFGLSSNQPQHF
TGCAGTGCTAGCACCTTTGGACTTTCTAGCAATCAGCCCCAGCATTTT
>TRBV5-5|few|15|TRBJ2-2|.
CASSYARERTGELFF
TGTGCCAGCAGCTACGCCAGGGAGCGGACCGGGGAGCTGTTTTTT
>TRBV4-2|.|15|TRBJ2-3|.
CASSQSWLATDTQYF
TGTGCCAGCAGCCAATCTTGGTTAGCCACAGATACGCAGTATTTT
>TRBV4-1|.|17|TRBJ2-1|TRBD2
CASSHPSWREGPNEQFF
TGCGCCAGCAGCCACCCTTCGTGGCGGGAGGGCCCCAATGAGCAGTTCTTC
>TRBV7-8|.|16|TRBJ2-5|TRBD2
CASSLALAGAQETQYF
TGTGCCAGCAGCTTAGCCCTAGCGGGTGCACAAGAGACCCAGTACTTC
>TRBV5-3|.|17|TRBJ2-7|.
CARRAGTPGYVVLEQYF
TGTGCCAGGAGAGCCGGGACGCCTGGATACGTGGTTCTGGAGCAGTACTTC
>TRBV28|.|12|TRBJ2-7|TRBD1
CASDRGTYEQYF
TGTGCCAGCGACAGGGGGACCTACGAGCAGTACTTC
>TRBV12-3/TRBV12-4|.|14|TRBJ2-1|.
CASSLMRSYNEQFF
TGTGCCAGCAGCTTGATGCGATCCTACAATGAGCAGTTCTTC
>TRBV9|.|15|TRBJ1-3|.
CASSHHSISGNTIYF
TGTGCCAGCAGCCACCACAGCATCTCTGGAAACACCATATATTTT
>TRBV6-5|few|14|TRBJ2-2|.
CASSYQGPPGELFF
TGTGCCAGCAGTTATCAGGGCCCCCCCGGGGAGCTGTTTTTT
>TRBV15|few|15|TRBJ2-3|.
CATSRDPASTDTQYF
TGTGCCACCAGCAGAGATCCAGCCTCCACAGATACGCAGTATTTT
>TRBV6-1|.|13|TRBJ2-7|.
CASSSRPAYEQYF
TGTGCCAGCAGCTCGAGACCGGCCTACGAGCAGTACTTC
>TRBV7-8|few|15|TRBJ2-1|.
CASSQEAGAYNEQFF
TGTGCCAGCAGCCAGGAGGCGGGCGCCTACAATGAGCAGTTCTTC
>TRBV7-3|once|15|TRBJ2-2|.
CASSLTDAGLGELFF
TGTGCCAGCAGCTTAACGGACGCGGGCCTCGGGGAGCTGTTTTTT